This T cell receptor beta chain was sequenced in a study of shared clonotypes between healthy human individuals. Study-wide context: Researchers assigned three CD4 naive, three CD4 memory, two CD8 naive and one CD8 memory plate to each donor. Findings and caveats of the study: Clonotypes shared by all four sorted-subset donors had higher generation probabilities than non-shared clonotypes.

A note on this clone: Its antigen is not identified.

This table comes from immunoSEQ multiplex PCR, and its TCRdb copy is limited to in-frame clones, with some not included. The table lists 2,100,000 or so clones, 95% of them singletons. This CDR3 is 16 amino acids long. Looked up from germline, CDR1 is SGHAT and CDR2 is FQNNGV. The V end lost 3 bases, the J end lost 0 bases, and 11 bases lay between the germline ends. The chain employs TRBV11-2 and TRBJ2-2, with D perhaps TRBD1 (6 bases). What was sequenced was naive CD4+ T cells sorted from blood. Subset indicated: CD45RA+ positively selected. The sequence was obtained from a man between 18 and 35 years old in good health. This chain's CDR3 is CASSFVQGANTGELFF. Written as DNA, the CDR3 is TGTGCCAGCAGCTTCGTACAGGGAGCGAACACCGGGGAGCTGTTTTTT.